A selection of T cell receptor beta chains follows, all from one sample in a study of tumor-infiltrating lymphocytes in localized non-small cell lung cancer. Using immunoSEQ multiplex PCR, the repertoire was profiled, and TCRdb retains in-frame clones only, with some absent. The sample consists of about 4,000 clones, 58% of them appearing once. The sample was uninvolved lung tissue not adjacent to the tumor. Receptors originate from a human donor with non-small cell lung cancer. Each CDR3 is given with its conserved first and last residue. A D gene is named only where the DNA matches it firmly. Size values are once, few and many counts, or a class for expanded clones, and some rows have none.

DNA: TGTGCCAGCAGATATCCGGGACAGGGTTCTTACGAGCAGTACTTC
CDR3: CASRYPGQGSYEQYF
D: TRBD1
J: TRBJ2-7
size: -
length: 15
V: TRBV28

DNA: TGTGCCAGCAGTGCTGGGACTAGAGCCCAAGAGACCCAGTACTTC
CDR3: CASSAGTRAQETQYF
D: TRBD2
J: TRBJ2-5
size: -
length: 15
V: TRBV27

DNA: TGTGCCAGCAGTCCGTACAGGGATAGTGGAAAACTGTTTTTT
CDR3: CASSPYRDSGKLFF
D: -
J: TRBJ1-4
size: few
length: 14
V: TRBV27

DNA: TGTGCCAGCAGAACACTGTGGGGGAGGTATGGCTACACCTTC
CDR3: CASRTLWGRYGYTF
D: -
J: TRBJ1-2
size: -
length: 14
V: TRBV6-6

DNA: TGTGCCTGGAGCGGGGACGGAGTCCGAGAGACCCAGTACTTC
CDR3: CAWSGDGVRETQYF
D: -
J: TRBJ2-5
size: -
length: 14
V: TRBV30

DNA: TGCGCCAGCAGCTTGGCGACCGACACCGGGGAGCTGTTTTTT
CDR3: CASSLATDTGELFF
D: -
J: TRBJ2-2
size: -
length: 14
V: TRBV5-1

DNA: TGTGCCAGCAGTGAGTGGATATCGGACAGCTACGAGCAGTACTTC
CDR3: CASSEWISDSYEQYF
D: -
J: TRBJ2-7
size: -
length: 15
V: TRBV6-1

DNA: TGCAGCGTTTGGGCTAGCGGGAGGGCCGGGACCGGGGAGCTGTTTTTT
CDR3: CSVWASGRAGTGELFF
D: TRBD2
J: TRBJ2-2
size: -
length: 16
V: TRBV29-1

DNA: TGTGCCAGCAGCCGGTTAGCGGGGGGAAACACAGATACGCAGTATTTT
CDR3: CASSRLAGGNTDTQYF
D: TRBD2
J: TRBJ2-3
size: few
length: 16
V: TRBV5-5

DNA: TGTGCCTGGAGTAACTCCCAACCCCAGTTCTTC
CDR3: CAWSNSQPQFF
D: -
J: TRBJ2-1
size: -
length: 11
V: TRBV30

DNA: TGTGCCAGCACAAGGTTGGAGGATAATGAAAAACTGTTTTTT
CDR3: CASTRLEDNEKLFF
D: -
J: TRBJ1-4
size: -
length: 14
V: TRBV2

DNA: TGTGCCAGCGAAGGGGACCGGACAGTTCACACTGAAGCTTTCTTT
CDR3: CASEGDRTVHTEAFF
D: -
J: TRBJ1-1
size: few
length: 15
V: TRBV19

DNA: TGCAGTGCTGGGTACAATGAGCAGTTCTTC
CDR3: CSAGYNEQFF
D: -
J: TRBJ2-1
size: -
length: 10
V: TRBV20-1

DNA: TGTGCCAGCAGTCAAGCGGGAGGGCCGGACGAGCAGTACTTC
CDR3: CASSQAGGPDEQYF
D: TRBD2
J: TRBJ2-7
size: -
length: 14
V: TRBV7-6

DNA: TGTGCCAGCACCCCCCCGCGGGGGCCTCAGTACTTC
CDR3: CASTPPRGPQYF
D: -
J: TRBJ2-7
size: -
length: 12
V: TRBV28

DNA: TGTGCCAGCAGCCCCGCCGCAGGGGACGGGGCCAACGTCCTGACTTTC
CDR3: CASSPAAGDGANVLTF
D: -
J: TRBJ2-6
size: -
length: 16
V: TRBV5-8

DNA: TGCAGCGTTGTCCAACTGGGGACCTCCTACGAGCAGTACTTC
CDR3: CSVVQLGTSYEQYF
D: -
J: TRBJ2-7
size: -
length: 14
V: TRBV29-1

DNA: TGTGCCAGTAGTGGATCGGGAACCCTACAAGAGACCCAGTACTTC
CDR3: CASSGSGTLQETQYF
D: -
J: TRBJ2-5
size: -
length: 15
V: TRBV19

DNA: TGCGCCAGCAGCTATAGGACAGGAGACACAGATACGCAGTATTTT
CDR3: CASSYRTGDTDTQYF
D: TRBD1
J: TRBJ2-3
size: -
length: 15
V: TRBV5-1

DNA: TGTGCCAGCCTTAGCGGGGGGAGCACAGATACGCAGTATTTT
CDR3: CASLSGGSTDTQYF
D: TRBD2
J: TRBJ2-3
size: -
length: 14
V: TRBV28

DNA: TGTGCCAGTAGTATAGATACAGGGAGCGAGCAGTACTTC
CDR3: CASSIDTGSEQYF
D: -
J: TRBJ2-7
size: -
length: 13
V: TRBV19

DNA: TGTGCCAGCAGCCCACGAGGGGAGGGGGTGGAAGAAAAACTGTTTTTT
CDR3: CASSPRGEGVEEKLFF
D: -
J: TRBJ1-4
size: large
length: 16
V: TRBV7-9